The 21 T cell receptor beta chains below all came from one sample that was sequenced in a study of T-cell memory formation after mild COVID-19. Using its own MiXCR run on the 5' RACE reads, TCRdb lists one record per CDR3 protein. The sample lists 400,000 to 500,000 distinct CDR3 sequences, 20% to 25% occurring once. The sequencing sample was made of PBMCs or a T cell subset sorted from them (not recorded which). The receptor source for this set is an adult woman who had mild COVID-19 (a few samples of this study predate the infection). Cell type and time point are not known.

The sample holds many counts of this clonotype. V and J are TRBV24-1 and TRBJ2-7; D is ambiguous. The CDR3 is 12 amino acids. CDR1 is KGHDR and CDR2 is SFDVKD in the germline V gene. V gave up 3 bases and J gave up 1 base, with 3 bases separating them. CDR3 sequence reads: CATSDGSYEQYF. In DNA, the CDR3 is TGTGCCACCAGTGATGGATCCTACGAGCAGTACTTC.

This clonotype has only a few counts. V and J are TRBV28 and TRBJ2-1; no reliable D call. The CDR3 is 14 amino acids. Germline CDR1 is MDHEN and CDR2 is SYDVKM. The V and J ends lost 6 bases and 0 bases respectively, with 9 bases between them. In nucleotides, the CDR3 is TGTGCCAGCAGCGAAGTTAGCTCCTACAATGAGCAGTTCTTC. Translating gives CASSEVSSYNEQFF.

This clonotype was found a few times. The chain uses TRBV18 and TRBJ2-1; D unclear. Trimming pared 0 bases from V and 6 bases from J, leaving 9 bases between. The germline gives CDR1 KGHSH, CDR2 LQKENI. CDR3 length equals 14 residues. The CDR3 region has the DNA TGTGCCAGCTCACCACCAGGGCGCCCCAATGAGCAGTTCTTC. Its protein product is CASSPPGRPNEQFF.

This clonotype was observed at least ten times. The CDR3 DNA is TGTGCCAGCTCTCAGGGAGCTGCGGGGTACATTCAGTACTTC. Translating it yields CASSQGAAGYIQYF. The rearrangement uses TRBV12-3 or TRBV12-4 and TRBJ2-4; tentatively, D is TRBD2 (6 bases). The CDR3 consists of 14 residues. Trimming pared 8 bases from V and 8 bases from J, leaving 19 bases between.

Only a few counts were recorded for this clonotype. Here the CDR3 reads CSAWSQGVDEYGYTF. CDR3 nucleotides: TGCAGTGCTTGGTCGCAGGGGGTCGACGAATATGGCTACACCTTC. The V call is TRBV20-1, the J call TRBJ1-2; 7 nucleotides agree with TRBD1. The V gene's germline CDR1 is DFQATT and CDR2 SNEGSKA (reference sequence). The V gene end was trimmed by 5 bases and the J gene end by 5 bases; junction bases not matched to a gene: 14. The CDR3 length is 15 residues.

This clonotype was detected only a few times. V gene TRBV14 combines with J gene TRBJ1-1; TRBD1 matches at 8 bases. CDR1 is SGHDN and CDR2 is FVKESK in the germline V gene. V lost 5 bases, J lost 1 base, and 9 bases stayed unmatched. The CDR3 consists of 16 residues. CDR3 nucleotides: TGTGCCAGCAGCTCCCGGACAGGGTGGGAGAACACTGAAGCTTTCTTT. This encodes CASSSRTGWENTEAFF.

The rearrangement joins TRBV18 to TRBJ1-5; no firm D call. Germline lookup yields CDR1 KGHSH and CDR2 LQKENI. This CDR3 is 13 amino acids long. V gave up 5 bases and J gave up 3 bases, with 8 bases separating them. CDR3 DNA: TGTGCCAGCTCAGGGCAGATCAATCAGCCCCAGCATTTT. Protein product: CASSGQINQPQHF.

There are a few counts of this clonotype. The V gene is TRBV7-8, the J gene TRBJ1-1; D call uncertain. V was pared by 10 bases and J by 1 base, with 10 bases between. Germline V gives CDR1 SGHVS, CDR2 FQNEAQ. There are 12 residues in the CDR3. This CDR3 is CATGHRNTEAFF. The CDR3 DNA reads as TGTGCCACAGGCCATAGGAACACTGAAGCTTTCTTT. Using reference TRBV7-8 and TRBJ1-1 for the parts outside the CDR3, the full variable domain is GAGVSQSPRYKVAKRGQDVALRCDPISGHVSLFWYQQALGQGPEFLTYFQNEAQLDKSGLPSDRFFAERPEGSVSTLKIQRTQQEDSAVYLCATGHRNTEAFFGQGTRLTVV.

V usage is TRBV6-5 and J usage is TRBJ2-5; 8 bases map to TRBD1. The CDR3 loop spans 20 amino acids. Trimming cost V 4 bases and J 2 bases; bases outside gene matches: 21. Germline lookup yields CDR1 MNHEY and CDR2 SVGAGI. The CDR3 DNA reads TGTGCCAGCAGTTCCGTTCGAGGCAGGGGGCTCCTCTACAAACAAGAGACCCAGTACTTC. This sequence encodes CASSSVRGRGLLYKQETQYF.

The CDR3 loop reads CASSFPRDRSKETQYF. CDR3 nucleotide sequence: TGTGCCAGCAGTTTCCCCCGGGACAGGAGTAAGGAGACCCAGTACTTC. The V gene is TRBV6-6, the J gene TRBJ2-5; 8 bases match TRBD1. Per germline, CDR1 MNHNY and CDR2 SVGAGI (reference sequence). This CDR3 contains 16 residues. V shed 4 bases and J 5 bases; nucleotides not matched to a gene: 12.

The chain links TRBV6-5 to TRBJ1-3; the D gene is possibly TRBD1 (6 bases). Germline V gives CDR1 MNHEY, CDR2 SVGAGI. V lost 2 bases, J lost 4 bases, and 15 bases lay in between. CDR3 length equals 16 residues. The CDR3 DNA is TGTGCCAGCAGTTACGGATCCGGGACAAAGGGAAACACCATATATTTT. Protein: CASSYGSGTKGNTIYF.

The chain uses TRBV5-1 and TRBJ2-7; D might be TRBD1 (5 bases). The CDR3 has 15 amino acids. The germline V and J ends were trimmed by 2 bases and 5 bases, with 17 bases remaining between them. Germline V gene data show CDR1 as SGHRS and CDR2 as YFSETQ. CDR3 DNA: TGCGCCAGCAGCTTAAGGCAGGGATCCAGCCACGAGCAGTACTTC. As protein: CASSLRQGSSHEQYF.

CDR3 region: CASSYAGFEVVGKNIQYF. The CDR3 nucleotides read TGTGCCAGCAGTTACGCGGGATTCGAGGTAGTAGGCAAAAACATTCAGTACTTC. The chain employs TRBV6-2 or TRBV6-3 and TRBJ2-4; the D gene is possibly TRBD2 (6 bases). This CDR3 spans 18 amino acids. The ends were cut back, 2 bases at V and 3 bases at J, with 20 bases in the middle. Looked up from germline, CDR1 is MNHEY and CDR2 is SVGEGT.

The rearrangement joins TRBV11-2 to TRBJ2-7, with 10 bases fitting TRBD1. CDR1 and CDR2 from the germline V gene are SGHAT and FQNNGV. The CDR3 sequence is 14 residues long. V gave up 3 bases and J gave up 5 bases; unmatched junction bases: 4. As DNA, the CDR3 is TGTGCCAGCAGCTTGCGGGACAGGGGCCACGAGCAGTACTTC. Amino acids: CASSLRDRGHEQYF.

The chain recombines TRBV20-1 with TRBJ2-7; a possible D gene is TRBD2 (5 bases). CDR3 length: 14 residues. Trimming took off 5 bases at V and 2 bases at J, with 16 bases between the two ends. Germline assignment: CDR1 DFQATT and CDR2 SNEGSKA (reference sequence). This CDR3 reads CSASHTGKTYEQYF. Here the CDR3 DNA reads TGCAGTGCTTCGCACACCGGGAAGACCTACGAGCAGTACTTC.

This chain joins TRBV19 and TRBJ2-2; D gene uncertain. The CDR3 length is 14 residues. V lost 7 bases to trimming and J lost 4 bases, with 13 bases between them. Germline assignment: CDR1 LNHDA and CDR2 SQIVND (reference sequence). The CDR3 coding sequence is TGTGCCAGTAATCCACAGCCGGGCACCGGGGAGCTGTTTTTT. It translates to CASNPQPGTGELFF.

The gene calls are TRBV6-5 and TRBJ2-7; D is unresolved. This CDR3 spans 13 amino acids. Germline CDR1 and CDR2: MNHEY and SVGAGI. V dropped 6 bases and J dropped 2 bases, with 11 bases sitting between them. CDR3 bases: TGTGCCAGCAGCCCACAGCCCCCCTACGAGCAGTACTTC. Translating gives CASSPQPPYEQYF.

This CDR3 is CASSYEGRGNQPQHF. CDR3 DNA sequence: TGTGCCAGCAGTTACGAGGGCAGGGGGAATCAGCCCCAGCATTTT. The V call is TRBV6-2 or TRBV6-3, the J call TRBJ1-5; TRBD1 matches at 7 bases. Trimming cost V 2 bases and J 4 bases; bases outside gene matches: 5. This CDR3 comprises 15 residues. The germline CDR1 and CDR2 sequences are MNHEY and SVGEGT.

The rearrangement links TRBV7-3 to TRBJ2-1, with D perhaps assigned TRBD1 or TRBD2 (6 bases each). The V gene's germline CDR1 is SGHTA and CDR2 FQGTGA. Between the trimmed V and J ends, which lost 2 bases and 4 bases, there was a span of 15 bases. The CDR3 totals 16 residues. As DNA, the CDR3 is TGTGCCAGCAGCTTAGCCTCCGGGGGCAGATACAATGAGCAGTTCTTC. Translated: CASSLASGGRYNEQFF.

The table lists this clonotype with a few counts. The V gene is TRBV12-3 or TRBV12-4, the J gene TRBJ1-2; no definite D call. The V end lost 5 bases, the J end lost 8 bases, and 15 bases lay between the germline ends. This CDR3 spans 13 amino acids. In DNA, the CDR3 is TGTGCCAGCAGTACCCGGGAACACACGGGCTACACCTTC. Its translation: CASSTREHTGYTF.

The CDR3: CASSYGAGPPGELFF. The CDR3 region has the DNA TGTGCCAGCAGCTACGGAGCAGGTCCGCCCGGGGAGCTGTTTTTT. The V gene is TRBV7-2, the J gene TRBJ2-2; no firm D call. The CDR3 is 15 residues long. CDR1 SGHTA and CDR2 FQGNSA come from the germline V gene. V was trimmed by 4 bases and J by 6 bases, leaving 15 bases between them. The variable domain in full, completed from reference TRBV7-2 and TRBJ2-2, reads GAGVSQSPSNKVTEKGKDVELRCDPISGHTALYWYRQSLGQGLEFLIYFQGNSAPDKSGLPSDRFSAERTGGSVSTLTIQRTQQEDSAVYLCASSYGAGPPGELFFGEGSRLTVL.